This entry lists 14 T cell receptor beta chains sequenced from one sample in a study of cytomegalovirus exposure and HLA in healthy donors. The data were produced by immunoSEQ multiplex PCR, yet TCRdb's version contains in-frame clones alone and is incomplete. The table has 100,000 to 150,000 clones, about 89% seen once. The sequencing input was PBMCs. The receptors originated from a woman between 18 and 29 years old in good health and CMV-seronegative.

The rearrangement links TRBV7-9 to TRBJ1-4; TRBD1 might be the D (5 bases). Germline loops: CDR1 SEHNR, CDR2 FQNEAQ (reference sequence). Trimming left V 4 bases short and J 1 base short, with 7 bases between. CDR3 length equals 14 residues. The chain's CDR3 is CASSSGLTNEKLFF. The DNA of the CDR3 is TGTGCCAGCAGCTCAGGGCTAACTAATGAAAAACTGTTTTTT.

The chain is built from TRBV13 and TRBJ2-7; perhaps TRBD1 as D (6 bases). Trimming took 4 bases from V and 3 from J, leaving 10 bases between them. This CDR3 has 13 amino acids. From germline, CDR1 is PRHDT and CDR2 FYEKMQ (reference sequence). CDR3 bases: TGTGCCAGCAGCTCGGGACATAGCTACGAGCAGTACTTC. Translated, it gives CASSSGHSYEQYF.

This clone was found once. V gene TRBV19 combines with J gene TRBJ2-7, with TRBD1 identical over 8 bases. The V segment lost 2 bases and the J segment 5 bases; nucleotides outside the gene matches: 5. CDR1 is LNHDA, CDR2 SQIVND, per germline (reference sequence). The CDR3 covers 14 residues. The CDR3 sequence is CASSIRDRSNEQYF. CDR3 sequence (DNA): TGTGCCAGTAGTATAAGGGACAGGTCGAACGAGCAGTACTTC.

The DNA for the CDR3 is TGTGCCAGCAGCGAGGGAGGACTAGCGACCTACGAGCAGTACTTC. Protein product: CASSEGGLATYEQYF. The V call is TRBV9, the J call TRBJ2-7; 9 positions agree with TRBD2. The CDR3 runs 15 residues. CDR1 and CDR2 from the germline V gene are SGDLS and YYNGEE. V was clipped by 3 bases and J by 2 bases; unmatched bases: 6.

The genes are TRBV2 and TRBJ2-1, with a possible D match to TRBD2 (6 bases). The CDR3 runs to 14 residues. The germline CDR1 and CDR2 sequences are SNHLY and FYNNEI. V was trimmed by 9 bases and J by 1 base, leaving 13 bases between them. The CDR3 sequence is CASLRGKSYNEQFF. The CDR3 bases are TGTGCCAGTCTGCGGGGAAAGTCCTACAATGAGCAGTTCTTC.

The chain recombines TRBV28 with TRBJ1-5; D gene ambiguous. Germline lookup yields CDR1 MDHEN and CDR2 SYDVKM. This CDR3 is 12 amino acids long. The V end was cut by 3 bases, the J end by 9 bases, with 9 bases between. CDR3 sequence reads: CASSFRPGPQHF. The CDR3 coding sequence is TGTGCCAGCAGTTTTAGGCCGGGGCCCCAGCATTTT.

The chain joins TRBV11-2 to TRBJ2-1, with 8 bases identical to TRBD2. The ends lost 3 bases at V and 3 bases at J; junction bases unmatched: 10. CDR3 length equals 17 residues. The germline V gene encodes CDR1 SGHAT and CDR2 FQNNGV. This CDR3 reads CASSLGASGGNYNEQFF. The CDR3 coding sequence is TGTGCCAGCAGCTTGGGGGCGTCGGGGGGGAACTACAATGAGCAGTTCTTC. Looking up the rest from reference TRBV11-2 and TRBJ2-1 gives the full variable domain: EAGVAQSPRYKIIEKRQSVAFWCNPISGHATLYWYQQILGQGPKLLIQFQNNGVVDDSQLPKDRFSAERLKGVDSTLKIQPAKLEDSAVYLCASSLGASGGNYNEQFFGPGTRLTVL.

The chain employs TRBV29-1 and TRBJ1-1; TRBD1 agrees at 8 bases. The length of the CDR3 is 14 residues. Per germline, CDR1 SQVTM and CDR2 ANQGSEA. Trimming took 6 bases from V and 0 from J; bases not matched to a gene: 6. CDR3 amino acids: CSVFDRGMNTEAFF. The CDR3, as DNA: TGCAGCGTCTTCGACAGGGGTATGAACACTGAAGCTTTCTTT.

V gene TRBV6-5 combines with J gene TRBJ1-1; 7 bases align to TRBD1. Germline V CDR1 and CDR2: MNHEY, SVGAGI. This CDR3 is 16 amino acids long. Trimming at V came to 2 bases and at J to 0 bases, leaving 6 bases not matched to a gene. CDR3 bases: TGTGCCAGCAGTTACCGTCGACAGGGTCTGAACACTGAAGCTTTCTTT. As protein: CASSYRRQGLNTEAFF.

This clone appeared once. The chain joins TRBV7-2 to TRBJ2-7, with a weak D call TRBD1 (5 bases). V gave up 5 bases and J gave up 4 bases, with 18 bases separating them. Germline V gene lookup returns CDR1 SGHTA and CDR2 FQGNSA. This CDR3 is built from 15 residues. For the CDR3, the DNA is TGTGCCAGCAGCGACAGAGACCAGCATGGGTACGAGCAGTACTTC. This encodes CASSDRDQHGYEQYF.

The rearrangement uses TRBV6-1 and TRBJ1-4; perhaps TRBD1 as D (6 bases). CDR1 MNHNS and CDR2 SASEGT come from the germline V gene. This CDR3 has 15 residues. Deletions cut 0 bases from V and 2 bases from J, with 7 bases between. CDR3 in DNA: TGTGCCAGCAGTGAAGCTACAGGGACTAATGAAAAACTGTTTTTT. It yields the protein CASSEATGTNEKLFF.

V and J are TRBV19 and TRBJ1-2; the D gene is possibly TRBD1 (6 bases). Germline V gene sequence: CDR1 LNHDA, CDR2 SQIVND (reference sequence). The V gene lost 2 bases and the J gene lost 6 bases, with 7 bases spanning the gap. The CDR3 extends over 12 amino acids. In DNA form, the CDR3 reads TGTGCCAGTAGTATACAGGGGAATGGCTACACCTTC. This codes for CASSIQGNGYTF.

V gene TRBV5-6 combines with J gene TRBJ2-5; 10 nucleotides match TRBD2. The CDR3 contains 17 residues. The trim removed 2 bases at V and 4 bases at J, leaving 11 bases unmatched. The germline V gene encodes CDR1 SGHDT and CDR2 YYEEEE. CDR3 sequence (DNA): TGTGCCAGCAGCTTTTTTGCTGGGACTAGCGTCGGAGAGACCCAGTACTTC. Translating it yields CASSFFAGTSVGETQYF.

This clone was observed once. The V and J genes are TRBV30 and TRBJ2-3, with 8 bases aligning to TRBD2. With 0 bases clipped from V and 4 bases from J, the junction kept 6 bases outside the gene matches. The germline V gene encodes CDR1 GTSNPN and CDR2 SVGIG (reference sequence). This CDR3 contains 15 residues. CDR3 nucleotide sequence: TGTGCCTGGAGTGTAGATAGCGGGACGGCAGATACGCAGTATTTT. It is translated as CAWSVDSGTADTQYF.